The clone carrying this TCR beta chain occurred a few times. Its target is unknown. With template switching, a universal primer site was added, and the cDNA carried unique molecular identifiers. TCRdb re-called the 5' RACE reads through MiXCR, storing one row per CDR3 protein. The profile shows about 220,000 distinct CDR3 sequences, 6.5% of them singletons. These data belong to a study of identical twins. The CDR3 is 14 residues long. Trimming removed 4 bases at V and 1 base at J, with 9 bases between. Study conclusions and caveats: For zero-insertion analyses, partial confounding could come from invariant MAIT and iNKT cells.

These data also formed part of another study, on T cells expressing NK-cell markers. That study reports: An anti-gamma-delta TCR antibody was added in several experiments. It restricted sorting to alpha-beta TCR-expressing T cells. What remained unclear was the HCMV specificity of expanded NKG2C+ T cell clones.

The TCR sequence derives from a woman younger than 35 in good health. The sample was CD8+ T cells sorted from blood. The V and J genes are TRBV12-3 or TRBV12-4 and TRBJ2-3; TRBD1 or TRBD2 may be the D gene (5 bases each). The chain's CDR3 is CASSWGPGTDTQYF. The CDR3 DNA sequence: TGTGCCAGCAGTTGGGGACCAGGCACAGATACGCAGTATTTT.